This T cell receptor (beta chain) was identified during a study of shared clonotypes between healthy human individuals. Libraries were prepared by immunoSEQ multiplex PCR; TCRdb keeps only in-frame clonotypes and omits some of them. Of around 1.4 million clones in the sample, 98% were seen once. The V end lost 2 bases, the J end lost 5 bases, and 10 bases lay between the germline ends. The germline CDR1 and CDR2 sequences are ENHRY and SYGVKD. CDR3 length: 14 amino acids. Turning to this clone: Its antigen is not identified.

Study-wide points: Several donors showed sharing of around 5% of naive CD4 clonotypes. On the whole, naive subsets had larger estimated richness than memory subsets had.

V and J are TRBV10-3 and TRBJ1-5, with a tentative D call TRBD1 (6 bases). The sequencing input was naive CD4+ T cells sorted from blood. The sample's subset: CD45RA+ positively selected. This clonotype originated in a man younger than 40 in good health. The CDR3 DNA is TGTGCCATCAGTGAGGGGGGGCCCGATCAGCCCCAGCATTTT. Residues: CAISEGGPDQPQHF.